The source of this T cell receptor beta chain is a study of CD8+ T cells in alopecia areata. The study, taken as a whole, reports: Whereas mice showed it more clearly, TCR sharing across patients was murkier, possibly because of HLA.

To note about this clone: What it binds is not known.

Documented treatment: oral pan-JAK inhibitor, 5-10 mg twice daily. Sequencing relied on a cDNA template that was reverse transcribed from extracted RNA. Method: immunoSEQ multiplex PCR; TCRdb's copy keeps in-frame clones and lacks some. The table has around 300,000 clones, 60% seen once. Trimming left V 2 bases short and J 0 bases short, with 4 bases between. Germline lookup yields CDR1 SGHDN and CDR2 FVKESK. The CDR3 runs to 13 residues. This chain connects TRBV14 to TRBJ1-2; D remains ambiguous. This clonotype was sampled from a human donor with alopecia areata. Material: CD4+ T cells sorted from blood, obtained at week 52, from a patient treated with tofacitinib. The CDR3 here is CASSQRTNYGYTF. The CDR3 DNA sequence: TGTGCCAGCAGCCAAAGGACTAACTATGGCTACACCTTC.